These T cell receptor beta chains were read from a single sample in a study of blood T cell repertoires in COVID-19. Clones were read by immunoSEQ multiplex PCR, and TCRdb kept only the in-frame ones, dropping some. The data show more than 200,000 clones, less than 90% seen once. Sample: peripheral blood. Every receptor here comes from a woman aged 80 or over with COVID-19, enrolled during active disease. Each CDR3 is given with its conserved first and last residue. D genes are given only for firm matches. The size of a clone is reported for some rows only, either as once, few or many, or as a class for expanded clones.

size,D,J,length,V,DNA,CDR3
.,TRBD2,TRBJ2-2,16,TRBV19,TGTGCCAGTAGTATTGCGGCTAGCGGGCCCACCGGGGAGCTGTTTTTT,CASSIAASGPTGELFF
.,TRBD2,TRBJ2-7,15,TRBV9,TGTGCCAGCAGCGTAGGTAGCGGGGGTTTCTACGAGCAGTACTTC,CASSVGSGGFYEQYF
once,.,TRBJ1-3,12,TRBV7-2,TGTGCCAGCAGCTTTGGGGGGGACACCATATATTTT,CASSFGGDTIYF
.,.,TRBJ1-5,15,TRBV7-2,TGTGCCAGCAGCTTATCTTCACAGATCAATCAGCCCCAGCATTTT,CASSLSSQINQPQHF
.,TRBD1,TRBJ2-3,14,TRBV6-6,TGTGCCAGCAGGGGACAGGGGTACACAGATACGCAGTATTTT,CASRGQGYTDTQYF
.,TRBD1,TRBJ1-5,14,TRBV30,TGTGCCTGGAGTGCCTCAGGGGGAGGACAGCCCCAGCATTTT,CAWSASGGGQPQHF
.,TRBD1,TRBJ2-1,15,TRBV2,TGTGCCAGCAGTGAGACGGACAGGGCCTACAATGAGCAGTTCTTC,CASSETDRAYNEQFF
.,TRBD1,TRBJ2-1,15,TRBV3-1/TRBV3-2,TGTGCCAGCAGCCAAGACCCCAGGGGGCTGGGGGAGCAGTTCTTC,CASSQDPRGLGEQFF
.,.,TRBJ1-4,15,TRBV14,TGTGCCAGCAGCCCAGGACTGCTTGAAGGCGAAAAACTGTTTTTT,CASSPGLLEGEKLFF
few,TRBD2,TRBJ2-1,15,TRBV11-2,TGTGCCAGCAGCAAGACTAGCGGGTCATACAATGAGCAGTTCTTC,CASSKTSGSYNEQFF
.,.,TRBJ1-1,11,TRBV29-1,TGCAGCGTCCGCAGGGGCCAGGAAGCTTTCTTT,CSVRRGQEAFF
.,.,TRBJ1-2,14,TRBV28,TGTGCCACCTTTCTGCAGGGGCGCGACTATGGCTACACCTTC,CATFLQGRDYGYTF
once,TRBD1,TRBJ2-2,15,TRBV25-1,TGTGCCAGCAAGGAACAGGGGGCTATCACCGGGGAGCTGTTTTTT,CASKEQGAITGELFF
.,.,TRBJ1-5,15,TRBV9,TGTGCCAGCAGCGTAGGTGTAGGGGCGAATCAGCCCCAGCATTTT,CASSVGVGANQPQHF
.,TRBD2,TRBJ2-1,15,TRBV7-3,TGTGCCAGCAGCTTACAGCGGGGGGGCATCTATGAGCAGTTCTTC,CASSLQRGGIYEQFF
.,.,TRBJ1-2,12,TRBV6-2/TRBV6-3,TGTGCCAGCAGTTACGGGGCCCTTGGCTACACCTTC,CASSYGALGYTF
once,.,TRBJ2-6,15,TRBV18,TGTGCCAGCTCGTCAGGCGTCGTTGGGGCCAACGTCCTGACTTTC,CASSSGVVGANVLTF
.,TRBD2,TRBJ2-3,16,TRBV5-4,TGTGCCAGCAGTCCTCTAGCGGGGGGGTATGGCAGTACGCAGTATTTT,CASSPLAGGYGSTQYF
few,TRBD1,TRBJ1-5,13,TRBV7-2,TGTGCCAGCAACCAGGGGGCCGGGCAGCCCCAGCATTTT,CASNQGAGQPQHF
.,.,TRBJ2-5,13,TRBV10-3,TGTGCCATCAGTGGGTACAGGGCCGAGACCCAGTACTTC,CAISGYRAETQYF
.,TRBD1,TRBJ1-5,15,TRBV6-5,TGTGCCAGCAGTCGCGGGACAGGGAAAGACCAGCCCCAGCATTTT,CASSRGTGKDQPQHF
.,.,TRBJ2-5,12,TRBV30,TGTGCCTGGAGTCCCTCCCGGGAGACCCAGTACTTC,CAWSPSRETQYF
.,.,TRBJ1-2,12,TRBV11-3,TGTGCCAGCACCGACCGGGGGGGTGGCTACACCTTC,CASTDRGGGYTF